A single sample gave rise to the 22 T cell receptor beta chains below, sequenced in a study of shared clonotypes between healthy human individuals. TCRdb keeps only in-frame clones here, not all; method: immunoSEQ multiplex PCR. Of over 2 million clones detected, 85% to 95% appear once; the ten largest clones hold around 0.13%. Sequencing used naive CD4+ T cells sorted from blood. Subset indicated: CD45RA+ positively selected. These receptors came from a man aged 18-30 years in good health.

For this clone: Compared with germline, one end of the junction differs, possibly owing to a read error. The CDR3 nucleotides read TGTGCTAGCAGCCAAGACAGGGGTTCCTACGAGCAGTACTTC. This gives the protein CASSQDRGSYEQYF. The V and J genes are TRBV7-7 and TRBJ2-7; 8 positions match TRBD1. The CDR3 totals 14 residues. Germline-derived CDR1 and CDR2 are SSHAT and FNYEAQ (reference sequence).

The chain combines TRBV19 with TRBJ2-2; 11 nucleotides agree with TRBD2. J was trimmed by 9 bases and V by 3 bases; bases with no gene match: 6. CDR3 length: 15 amino acids. Germline V CDR1 and CDR2: LNHDA, SQIVND (reference sequence). The CDR3 bases are TGTGCCAGTAGTATTCGGCTAGCGGGAGGCTGGGAGCTGTTTTTT. Translated: CASSIRLAGGWELFF.

This rearrangement joins TRBV18 to TRBJ2-1, with 7 positions matching TRBD2. The CDR3 totals 16 residues. From germline, CDR1 is KGHSH and CDR2 LQKENI. The junction had 4 bases not matched to a gene; V was cut back by 0 bases and J by 2 bases. Written as DNA, the CDR3 is TGTGCCAGCTCACCACCGGAGGGAGGGCCCTACAATGAGCAGTTCTTC. Its translation: CASSPPEGGPYNEQFF.

The chain recombines TRBV5-1 with TRBJ1-1; D call uncertain. Germline CDR1 and CDR2: SGHRS and YFSETQ. The CDR3 sequence is 15 residues long. V was clipped by 0 bases and J by 0 bases, with 9 bases between them. CDR3 DNA: TGCGCCAGCAGCTTGGAGAGACACCTGAACACTGAAGCTTTCTTT. Translation gives CASSLERHLNTEAFF.

The V call is TRBV11-2, the J call TRBJ1-4; 8 bases agree with TRBD1. Per the germline V gene, CDR1 is SGHAT and CDR2 is FQNNGV. The CDR3 runs to 15 residues. Unmatched junction bases numbered 7, after V lost 2 bases and J lost 8 bases. CDR3 DNA: TGTGCCAGCAGCTTAAGCAGGGGGCGGTACGAAAAACTGTTTTTT. This translates into CASSLSRGRYEKLFF.

DNA of the CDR3: TGTGCCAGCTCACCGGGACAGGGGATTAGGGAGACCCAGTACTTC. Amino acid sequence: CASSPGQGIRETQYF. This chain links TRBV18 with TRBJ2-5; 10 bases match TRBD1. The CDR3 length is 15 residues. Germline V gene data show CDR1 as KGHSH and CDR2 as LQKENI. J lost 5 bases, V lost 3 bases, and 6 bases had no gene match. The full variable domain, in which reference TRBV18 and TRBJ2-5 provide the parts outside the CDR3, is NAGVMQNPRHLVRRRGQEARLRCSPMKGHSHVYWYRQLPEEGLKFMVYLQKENIIDESGMPKERFSAEFPKEGPSILRIQQVVRGDSAAYFCASSPGQGIRETQYFGPGTRLLVL.

This chain connects TRBV19 to TRBJ2-7; 10 bases are a match to TRBD1. The CDR3 is 15 residues long. V lost 6 bases to trimming and J lost 6 bases; unmatched junction nucleotides: 11. Germline V CDR1 and CDR2: LNHDA, SQIVND (reference sequence). This chain's CDR3 is CASSQRQGASGEQYF. The CDR3 DNA reads TGTGCCAGTAGCCAAAGACAGGGGGCGTCGGGCGAGCAGTACTTC.

V and J are TRBV5-4 and TRBJ2-7; 7 bases match TRBD2. Germline CDR1 SGHNT, CDR2 YYREEE (reference sequence). The J segment lost 7 bases and the V segment lost 0 bases, leaving 4 bases of the junction unmatched. CDR3 length: 13 residues. CDR3 amino acids: CASSLVAGGEQYF. The CDR3 DNA is TGTGCCAGCAGCTTGGTGGCCGGGGGGGAGCAGTACTTC.

This clone occurred a few times. V is TRBV19 and J is TRBJ1-3; D is possibly TRBD1 (5 bases). The CDR3 covers 15 residues. V lost 4 bases to trimming and J lost 2 bases, with 12 bases between them. The germline CDR1 and CDR2 sequences are LNHDA and SQIVND (reference sequence). The CDR3 loop is CASSTQVAAGNTIYF. CDR3 in DNA: TGTGCCAGTAGTACACAGGTAGCGGCTGGAAACACCATATATTTT. Full variable domain (outside the CDR3, taken from reference TRBV19 and TRBJ1-3): DGGITQSPKYLFRKEGQNVTLSCEQNLNHDAMYWYRQDPGQGLRLIYYSQIVNDFQKGDIAEGYSVSREKKESFPLTVTSAQKNPTAFYLCASSTQVAAGNTIYFGEGSWLTVV.

The genes are TRBV15 and TRBJ1-5, with 8 bases identical to TRBD1. The trim removed 3 bases at V and 5 bases at J, leaving 6 bases unmatched. The CDR3 is 15 residues long. CDR1 and CDR2 (germline): LNHNV, YYDKDF (reference sequence). CDR3 DNA sequence: TGTGCCACCAGCAGGGAAGGACAGGGTTATCAGCCCCAGCATTTT. This codes for CATSREGQGYQPQHF.

This clone occurred once. The V and J genes are TRBV30 and TRBJ2-4, with D unclear. V was cut by 2 bases and J by 0 bases, with 8 bases left in between. The CDR3 covers 14 residues. Germline CDR1 GTSNPN, CDR2 SVGIG (reference sequence). For the CDR3, the DNA is TGTGCCTGGAGTTTTTCAATAGCCAAAAACATTCAGTACTTC. Residues: CAWSFSIAKNIQYF. Looking up the rest from reference TRBV30 and TRBJ2-4 gives the full variable domain: SQTIHQWPATLVQPVGSPLSLECTVEGTSNPNLYWYRQAAGRGLQLLFYSVGIGQISSEVPQNLSASRPQDRQFILSSKKLLLSDSGFYLCAWSFSIAKNIQYFGAGTRLSVL.

This clone was detected once. This sequence joins TRBV4-3 and TRBJ2-7; possibly TRBD2 for D (5 bases). Germline lookup yields CDR1 LGHNA and CDR2 YSLEER. The ends were cut back, 0 bases at V and 4 bases at J, with 13 bases in the middle. This CDR3 is 15 amino acids long. The DNA for the CDR3 is TGCGCCAGCAGCCAAGACTCGCTAGCACCTTACGAGCAGTACTTC. Translating gives CASSQDSLAPYEQYF.

This chain joins TRBV15 and TRBJ2-7; D is possibly TRBD2 (6 bases). Germline loops: CDR1 LNHNV, CDR2 YYDKDF (reference sequence). V lost 1 base and J lost 3, with 13 bases in between. This CDR3 has 15 residues. The CDR3 DNA follows: TGTGCCACCAGCAGAGGGGCTAGCGAGGTCTACGAGCAGTACTTC. It translates to CATSRGASEVYEQYF.

This chain connects TRBV4-3 to TRBJ2-7, with TRBD1 matching 10 bases. V lost 4 bases to trimming and J lost 4 bases; unmatched junction nucleotides: 4. Germline lookup yields CDR1 LGHNA and CDR2 YSLEER. The CDR3 covers 14 residues. Here the CDR3 reads CASSLMDRGYEQYF. CDR3 in DNA: TGCGCCAGCAGCCTCATGGACAGGGGGTACGAGCAGTACTTC.

The chain links TRBV7-2 to TRBJ2-3; TRBD2 might be the D (6 bases). Germline V lookup: CDR1 SGHTA, CDR2 FQGNSA. The V end lost 5 bases, the J end lost 2 bases, and 11 bases lay between the germline ends. The CDR3 contains 14 residues. In nucleotides, the CDR3 is TGTGCCAGCAGCCGCCGCGGGGTCACAGATACGCAGTATTTT. Amino acids: CASSRRGVTDTQYF.

This sequence joins TRBV6-9 and TRBJ1-4; tentative D call: TRBD1 (6 bases). CDR1 MNHGY and CDR2 SVAAGI come from the germline V gene. The V and J ends lost 7 bases and 6 bases respectively, with 30 bases between them. The CDR3 loop spans 19 amino acids. CDR3 sequence: CASMGGPKQGSPFDEKLFF. CDR3 bases: TGTGCCAGCATGGGGGGCCCTAAACAGGGCTCCCCCTTTGATGAAAAACTGTTTTTT.

In its sample, this clone was seen a few times. J is TRBJ1-1 and V is TRBV28, with a tentative D call TRBD1 (5 bases). This CDR3 spans 15 amino acids. Germline CDR1 MDHEN, CDR2 SYDVKM. Trimming took off 7 bases at V and 4 bases at J, with 19 bases between the two ends. CDR3 nucleotides: TGTGCCAGCACCAAAGTACCCAGGGCAGGCACTGAAGCTTTCTTT. It specifies CASTKVPRAGTEAFF.

The rearrangement uses TRBV6-5 and TRBJ2-4; D remains ambiguous. V was cut by 5 bases and J by 2 bases, with 10 bases left in between. Germline V lookup: CDR1 MNHEY, CDR2 SVGAGI. There are 14 residues in the CDR3. CDR3 protein: CASSTPGTKNIQYF. CDR3 DNA: TGTGCCAGCAGTACGCCCGGAACCAAAAACATTCAGTACTTC.

This clone was detected only once. The rearrangement joins TRBV29-1 to TRBJ2-7; D might be TRBD2 (5 bases). This CDR3 has 11 amino acids. The germline V gene encodes CDR1 SQVTM and CDR2 ANQGSEA. Trimming removed 7 bases from V and 5 bases from J, with 12 bases in between. The CDR3 spells CSASGGHEQYF. DNA for the CDR3: TGCAGCGCGTCAGGAGGCCACGAGCAGTACTTC.

The chain employs TRBV5-6 and TRBJ2-7; D remains unclear. Trimming took off 3 bases at V and 2 bases at J, with 9 bases between the two ends. CDR1 is SGHDT and CDR2 is YYEEEE in the germline V gene. This CDR3 contains 13 residues. CDR3 in DNA: TGTGCCAGCAGCTGGAGAGAGACCTACGAGCAGTACTTC. Translated: CASSWRETYEQYF.

J is TRBJ2-1 and V is TRBV5-1, with D possibly being TRBD1 or TRBD2 (5 bases each). V was trimmed by 3 bases and J by 4 bases, leaving 11 bases between them. The CDR3 runs to 14 residues. The germline gives CDR1 SGHRS, CDR2 YFSETQ. This chain's CDR3 is CASSWGTDYNEQFF. The CDR3 DNA reads TGCGCCAGCAGCTGGGGGACGGATTACAATGAGCAGTTCTTC.

The rearrangement links TRBV29-1 to TRBJ2-1; D unclear. Deletions cut 7 bases from V and 9 bases from J, with 10 bases between. The germline gives CDR1 SQVTM, CDR2 ANQGSEA. The CDR3 consists of 10 residues. The CDR3 sequence: CSARTGEQFF. The DNA of the CDR3 is TGCAGCGCTAGGACGGGTGAGCAGTTCTTC.